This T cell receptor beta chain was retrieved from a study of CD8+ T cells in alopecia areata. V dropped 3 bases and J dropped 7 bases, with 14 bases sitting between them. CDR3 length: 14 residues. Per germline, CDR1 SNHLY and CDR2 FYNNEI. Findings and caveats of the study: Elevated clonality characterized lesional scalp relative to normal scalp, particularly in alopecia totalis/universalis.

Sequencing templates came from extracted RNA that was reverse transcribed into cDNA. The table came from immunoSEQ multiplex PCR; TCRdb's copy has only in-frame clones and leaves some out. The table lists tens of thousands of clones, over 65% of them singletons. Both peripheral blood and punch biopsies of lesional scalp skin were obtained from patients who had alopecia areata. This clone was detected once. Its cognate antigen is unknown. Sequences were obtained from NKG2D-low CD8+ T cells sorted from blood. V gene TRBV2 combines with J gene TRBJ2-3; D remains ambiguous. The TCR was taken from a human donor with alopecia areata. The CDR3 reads CASSEGFLAHTQYF. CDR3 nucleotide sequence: TGTGCCAGCAGTGAGGGCTTCCTCGCTCATACGCAGTATTTT.